The rows below give T cell receptor beta chains drawn from one sample of a study of shared clonotypes between healthy human individuals. Sequenced by immunoSEQ multiplex PCR; TCRdb stores in-frame clones only, minus some. Among roughly 2 million clones listed, 95% were seen once. The sample taken for sequencing was naive CD4+ T cells sorted from blood. The origin of the receptors is a man aged 18 to 29 in good health. CDR3s include the opening cysteine and the closing phenylalanine or tryptophan. The D gene is left open where the match is weak. Not every row has a clone size; where given, it reads once, few, many or a size class.

TRBJ1-2,NA,TRBV28,NA,CASTPPAGSYGYTF,TGTGCCAGCACCCCACCCGCGGGGAGCTATGGCTACACCTTC
TRBJ1-1,NA,TRBV7-2,NA,CASSLVVRNTEAFF,TGTGCCAGCAGCTTAGTGGTTCGCAACACTGAAGCTTTCTTT
TRBJ1-1,NA,TRBV12-5,NA,CASGLWGKAFF,TGTGCTAGTGGTCTATGGGGCAAAGCTTTCTTT
TRBJ1-6,TRBD1,TRBV7-2,NA,CASSSGTGYNSPLHF,TGTGCCAGCAGCTCCGGGACAGGATATAATTCACCCCTCCACTTT
TRBJ2-2,TRBD2,TRBV5-1,NA,CASSLPLAGGRNTGELFF,TGCGCCAGCAGCTTGCCCCTAGCGGGGGGGCGGAACACCGGGGAGCTGTTTTTT
TRBJ2-5,TRBD1,TRBV5-1,NA,CASSRGTGANQETQYF,TGCGCCAGCAGCAGGGGGACAGGGGCGAATCAAGAGACCCAGTACTTC
TRBJ2-6,NA,TRBV19,once,CASSIGSSGANVLTF,TGTGCCAGTAGTATAGGTAGCTCTGGGGCCAACGTCCTGACTTTC
TRBJ2-1,TRBD2,TRBV2,NA,CASSIPLAGGGNEQFF,TGTGCCAGCAGTATACCACTAGCGGGAGGTGGGAATGAGCAGTTCTTC
TRBJ1-6,NA,TRBV19,NA,CASSIGQLETSPLHF,TGTGCCAGTAGTATAGGGCAGTTGGAAACCTCACCCCTCCACTTT
TRBJ1-3,NA,TRBV30,NA,CAWSVGSSGNTIYF,TGTGCCTGGAGTGTGGGCAGCTCTGGAAACACCATATATTTT
TRBJ1-4,TRBD1,TRBV19,NA,CASSNRGGLLGEKLFF,TGTGCCAGCTCCAACAGGGGGGGTTTACTGGGTGAAAAACTGTTTTTT
TRBJ2-4,NA,TRBV11-2,NA,CASSLVRGPSGAKNIQYF,TGTGCCAGCAGCTTAGTGAGGGGCCCAAGCGGGGCCAAAAACATTCAGTACTTC
TRBJ2-1,NA,TRBV5-6,NA,CASSLIERTYNEQFF,TGTGCCAGCAGCTTGATCGAGCGAACCTACAATGAGCAGTTCTTC
TRBJ1-5,TRBD1,TRBV19,NA,CASRKRTGDSNQPQHF,TGTGCCAGTAGAAAGCGAACAGGGGATAGCAATCAGCCCCAGCATTTT
TRBJ2-1,NA,TRBV9,NA,CASSPDGRQGSEQFF,TGTGCCAGCAGCCCGGATGGCCGGCAGGGCAGTGAGCAGTTCTTC
TRBJ2-1,NA,TRBV7-9,few,CASSPLRLGYSNEQFF,TGTGCCAGCAGTCCTTTGAGACTAGGTTATAGCAATGAGCAGTTCTTC
TRBJ1-3,TRBD1,TRBV10-3,once,CAISAQGQGTGNTIYF,TGTGCCATCAGCGCACAAGGACAGGGGACCGGAAACACCATATATTTT